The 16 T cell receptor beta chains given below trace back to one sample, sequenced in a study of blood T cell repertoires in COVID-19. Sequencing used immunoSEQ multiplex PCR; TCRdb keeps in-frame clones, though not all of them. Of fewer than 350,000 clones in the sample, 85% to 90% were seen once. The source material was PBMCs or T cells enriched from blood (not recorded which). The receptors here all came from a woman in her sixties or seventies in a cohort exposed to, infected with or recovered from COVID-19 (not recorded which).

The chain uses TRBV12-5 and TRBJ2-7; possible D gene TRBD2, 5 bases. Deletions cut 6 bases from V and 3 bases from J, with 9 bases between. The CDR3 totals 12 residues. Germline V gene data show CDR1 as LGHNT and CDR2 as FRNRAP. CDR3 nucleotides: TGTGCTAGTGGCTACGGGATCTACGAGCAGTACTTC. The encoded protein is CASGYGIYEQYF.

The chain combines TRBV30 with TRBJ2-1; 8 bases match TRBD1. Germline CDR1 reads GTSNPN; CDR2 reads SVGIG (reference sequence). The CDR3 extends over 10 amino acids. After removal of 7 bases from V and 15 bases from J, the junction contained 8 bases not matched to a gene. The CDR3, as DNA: TGTGCCTTCGGACAGGGAGGCGCGTTCTTC. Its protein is CAFGQGGAFF.

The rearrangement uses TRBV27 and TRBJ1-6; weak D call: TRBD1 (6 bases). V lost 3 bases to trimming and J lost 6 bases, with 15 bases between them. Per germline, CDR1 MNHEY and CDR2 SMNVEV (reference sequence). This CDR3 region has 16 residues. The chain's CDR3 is CASSLGAGAPNSPLHF. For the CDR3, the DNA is TGTGCCAGCAGTTTGGGGGCGGGGGCCCCTAATTCACCCCTCCACTTT.

The CDR3 bases are TGTGCCAGCAGTTCGTCTACAGTGAACACTGAAGCTTTCTTT. Translating it yields CASSSSTVNTEAFF. The chain employs TRBV6-5 and TRBJ1-1; D remains ambiguous. Germline loops: CDR1 MNHEY, CDR2 SVGAGI. Trimming removed 4 bases at V and 0 bases at J, with 9 bases between. The CDR3 is made up of 14 amino acids.

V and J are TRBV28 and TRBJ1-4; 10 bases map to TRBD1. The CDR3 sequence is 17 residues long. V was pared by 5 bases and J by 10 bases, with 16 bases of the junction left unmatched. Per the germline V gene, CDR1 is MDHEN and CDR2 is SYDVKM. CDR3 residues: CASSLETTGGRRGKLFF. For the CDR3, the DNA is TGTGCCAGCAGTCTAGAAACGACAGGGGGCAGGAGAGGAAAACTGTTTTTT.

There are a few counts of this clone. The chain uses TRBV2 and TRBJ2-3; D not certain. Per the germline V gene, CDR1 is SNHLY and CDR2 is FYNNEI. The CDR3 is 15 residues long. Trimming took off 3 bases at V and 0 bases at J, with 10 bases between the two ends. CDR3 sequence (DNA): TGTGCCAGCAGTGATTCTTATTCTAGCACAGATACGCAGTATTTT. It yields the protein CASSDSYSSTDTQYF. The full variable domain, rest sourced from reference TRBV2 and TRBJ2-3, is EPEVTQTPSHQVTQMGQEVILRCVPISNHLYFYWYRQILGQKVEFLVSFYNNEISEKSEIFDDQFSVERPDGSNFTLKIRSTKLEDSAMYFCASSDSYSSTDTQYFGPGTRLTVL.

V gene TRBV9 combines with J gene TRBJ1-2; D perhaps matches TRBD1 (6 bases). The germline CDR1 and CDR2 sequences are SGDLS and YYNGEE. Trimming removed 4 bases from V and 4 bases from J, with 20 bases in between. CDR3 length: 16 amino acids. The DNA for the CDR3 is TGTGCCAGCAGCCCCTCAGGGGAGGGCTGGGGCTATGGCTACACCTTC. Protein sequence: CASSPSGEGWGYGYTF.

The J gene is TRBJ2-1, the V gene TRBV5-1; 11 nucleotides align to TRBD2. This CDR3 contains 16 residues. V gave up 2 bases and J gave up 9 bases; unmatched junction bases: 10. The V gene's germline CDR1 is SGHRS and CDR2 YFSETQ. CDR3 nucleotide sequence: TGCGCCAGCAGCTTCTCTACTAGCGGGAGCGGAGGTGAGCAGTTCTTC. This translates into CASSFSTSGSGGEQFF.

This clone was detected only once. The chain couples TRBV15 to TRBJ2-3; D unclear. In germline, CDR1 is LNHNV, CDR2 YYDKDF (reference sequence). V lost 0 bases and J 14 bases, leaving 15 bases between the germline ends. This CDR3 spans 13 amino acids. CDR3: CATSRDRNGFSYF. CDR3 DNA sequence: TGTGCCACCAGCAGAGATCGTAACGGGTTTTCGTATTTT.

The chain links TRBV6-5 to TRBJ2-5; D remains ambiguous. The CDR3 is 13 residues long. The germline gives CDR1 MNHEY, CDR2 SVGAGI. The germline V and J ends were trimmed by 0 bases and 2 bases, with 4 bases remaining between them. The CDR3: CASSYSLQETQYF. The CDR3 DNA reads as TGTGCCAGCAGTTACTCGTTACAAGAGACCCAGTACTTC.

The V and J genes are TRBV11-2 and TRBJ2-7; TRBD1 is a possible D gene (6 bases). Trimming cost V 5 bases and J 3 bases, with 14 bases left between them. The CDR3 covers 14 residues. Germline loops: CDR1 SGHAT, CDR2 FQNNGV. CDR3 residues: CASSHTQQGYEQYF. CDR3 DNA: TGTGCCAGCAGCCATACGCAACAGGGCTACGAGCAGTACTTC.

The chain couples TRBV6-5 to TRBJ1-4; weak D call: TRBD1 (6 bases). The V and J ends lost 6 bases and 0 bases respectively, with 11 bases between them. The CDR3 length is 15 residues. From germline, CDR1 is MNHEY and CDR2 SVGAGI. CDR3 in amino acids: CASRTYRATNEKLFF. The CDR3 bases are TGTGCCAGCAGAACCTACAGGGCAACTAATGAAAAACTGTTTTTT.

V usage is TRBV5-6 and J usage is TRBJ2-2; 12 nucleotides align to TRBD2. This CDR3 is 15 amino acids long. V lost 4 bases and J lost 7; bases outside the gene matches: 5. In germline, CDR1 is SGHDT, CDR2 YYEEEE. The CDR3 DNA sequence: TGTGCCAGCAGCGTGCGGACTAGCGGGATCGGGGAGCTGTTTTTT. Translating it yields CASSVRTSGIGELFF.

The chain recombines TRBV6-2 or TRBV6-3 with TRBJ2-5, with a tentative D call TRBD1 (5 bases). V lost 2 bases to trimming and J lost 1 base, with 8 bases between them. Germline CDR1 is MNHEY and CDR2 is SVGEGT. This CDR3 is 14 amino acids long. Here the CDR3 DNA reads TGTGCCAGCAGTTACCTCAGGGTCCAAGAGACCCAGTACTTC. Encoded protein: CASSYLRVQETQYF.

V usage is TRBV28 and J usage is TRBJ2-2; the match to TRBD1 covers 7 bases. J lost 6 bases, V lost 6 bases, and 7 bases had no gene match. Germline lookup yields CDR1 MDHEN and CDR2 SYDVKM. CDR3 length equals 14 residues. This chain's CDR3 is CASRLDRVPGELFF. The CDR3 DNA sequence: TGTGCCAGCAGACTCGACAGGGTTCCCGGGGAGCTGTTTTTT.

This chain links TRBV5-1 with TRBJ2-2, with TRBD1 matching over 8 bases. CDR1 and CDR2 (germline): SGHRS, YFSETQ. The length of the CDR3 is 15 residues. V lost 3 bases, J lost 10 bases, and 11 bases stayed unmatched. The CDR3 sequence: CASSSAGGRGVELFF. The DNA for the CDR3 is TGCGCCAGCAGCTCCGCAGGGGGCAGGGGAGTGGAGCTGTTTTTT.